One sample yielded the 10 T cell receptor beta chains listed below, sequenced in a study of beta chain features in type 1 diabetes. Expressed TCRB transcripts were sequenced, since all the RNA that had been isolated was reverse transcribed. Clones were sequenced by immunoSEQ multiplex PCR, and TCRdb holds only the in-frame ones, with some missing. Among about 930,000 clones listed, 17% were seen once. The sample consisted of naive CD4+ T cells from blood. The receptors shown here come from a woman aged 18-29 years in good health.

This clone occurred a few times. This CDR3 reads CASSPLRGYTF. The CDR3 DNA is TGTGCCAGCAGCCCCCTTCGTGGCTACACCTTC. The chain joins TRBV5-8 to TRBJ1-2; no firm D call. The V end lost 4 bases, the J end lost 7 bases, and 8 bases lay between the germline ends. The CDR3 has 11 amino acids. Germline V gene lookup returns CDR1 SGHTS and CDR2 YDEGEE.

This clone was seen more than once but under ten times. This chain uses TRBV21-1 with TRBJ2-1; the D call TRBD2 from the table was never checked on the DNA. TRBV21-1 is a known pseudogene. This CDR3 contains 15 residues. CDR3 sequence: CASSNNPGTSHEQFF. For the CDR3, the DNA is TGTGCCAGCAGCAATAATCCCGGGACTAGCCATGAGCAGTTCTTC.

There are a few counts of this clone. Different DNA sequences within this sample yield the same CDR3. The J gene is TRBJ1-5, the V gene TRBV18; D uncertain. Germline values: CDR1 KGHSH, CDR2 LQKENI. CDR3 length: 14 residues. V was shortened by 3 bases and J by 0 bases, with 6 bases between the two germline ends. CDR3 in amino acids: CASSPTYSNQPQHF. CDR3 DNA: TGTGCCAGCTCACCGACCTATAGCAATCAGCCCCAGCATTTT.

V gene TRBV19 combines with J gene TRBJ1-2; no reliable D call. Germline lookup yields CDR1 LNHDA and CDR2 SQIVND (reference sequence). V was trimmed by 4 bases and J by 3 bases, leaving 21 bases between them. This CDR3 is 17 amino acids long. The CDR3 DNA reads as TGTGCCAGTAGTACCTCGGCGGTTTCACTCCCTTACTATGGCTACACCTTC. Encoded protein: CASSTSAVSLPYYGYTF.

The J gene is TRBJ1-3, the V gene TRBV9, with D unresolved. From germline, CDR1 is SGDLS and CDR2 YYNGEE. CDR3 size: 13 residues. Trimming shortened V by 8 bases and J by 0 bases, and 9 bases separated the two germline ends. CDR3 nucleotide sequence: TGTGCCAGTGGACGGTCCTCTGGAAACACCATATATTTT. Its protein product is CASGRSSGNTIYF.

This clone was seen only a few times. The chain combines TRBV7-2 with TRBJ1-2; possibly TRBD1 for D (6 bases). The CDR3 is 14 residues long. The germline CDR1 and CDR2 sequences are SGHTA and FQGNSA. Trimming removed 0 bases from V and 8 bases from J, with 13 bases in between. CDR3 amino acids: CASSLARGKDGYTF. CDR3 sequence (DNA): TGTGCCAGCAGCTTAGCGAGGGGGAAGGACGGCTACACCTTC. The full variable domain, its missing parts supplied by reference TRBV7-2 and TRBJ1-2, is GAGVSQSPSNKVTEKGKDVELRCDPISGHTALYWYRQSLGQGLEFLIYFQGNSAPDKSGLPSDRFSAERTGGSVSTLTIQRTQQEDSAVYLCASSLARGKDGYTFGSGTRLTVV.

The chain couples TRBV4-3 to TRBJ2-5; D gene unclear. The better agreement between TRBJ2-7 and the DNA end casts doubt on the J call. This CDR3 spans 14 amino acids. The germline V gene has CDR1 LGHNA and CDR2 YSLEER. The CDR3 here is CASSSDLGPYEQYF. CDR3 nucleotides: TGCGCCAGCAGCAGTGACCTTGGTCCCTACGAGCAGTACTTC.

This chain joins TRBV11-3 and TRBJ2-3; D not resolved. CDR1 and CDR2 from the germline V gene are SGHNT and YENEEA. V dropped 5 bases and J dropped 8 bases, with 11 bases sitting between them. The CDR3 is 12 amino acids. CDR3 nucleotides: TGTGCCAGCAGCAAGAACAGCGCTACGCAGTATTTT. This translates into CASSKNSATQYF.

This chain uses TRBV4-2 with TRBJ2-7, with 9 bases identical to TRBD2. Germline CDR1 is LGHNA and CDR2 is YNFKEQ. The CDR3 is 16 amino acids. J was trimmed by 3 bases and V by 0 bases; bases with no gene match: 6. The CDR3 reads CASSQELETSGYEQYF. The CDR3 DNA reads as TGTGCCAGCAGCCAAGAACTGGAGACTAGCGGCTACGAGCAGTACTTC.

V is TRBV11-2 and J is TRBJ1-2, with a tentative D call TRBD1 (6 bases). This CDR3 spans 16 amino acids. Trimming pared 0 bases from V and 8 bases from J, leaving 19 bases between. Per the germline V gene, CDR1 is SGHAT and CDR2 is FQNNGV. Written as DNA, the CDR3 is TGTGCCAGCAGCTTAGATAGGGTGAACAGGGTCCACGGCTACACCTTC. Translated: CASSLDRVNRVHGYTF.